This entry features one TCR beta chain sequence. The data belong to a study of cytotoxic CD8 clonotypes in ibrutinib-treated CLL. CDR3 length equals 13 residues. Germline V gene sequence: CDR1 GTSNPN, CDR2 SVGIG (reference sequence). Trimming cost V 4 bases and J 6 bases, with 10 bases left between them. Produced via immunoSEQ multiplex PCR; TCRdb's table is partial and in-frame only. The sample yields roughly 200,000 clones, 70% seen once. V and J are TRBV30 and TRBJ2-6; D ambiguous. The input for sequencing was PBMCs, taken after 12 months of ibrutinib treatment. This receptor was obtained from a human donor with chronic lymphocytic leukemia. CDR3 nucleotide sequence: TGTGCCTGGAATAGGCTTGCGGCCAACGTCCTGACTTTC. This encodes CAWNRLAANVLTF.